This T cell receptor (beta chain) was documented in a study of CD8 T cells in Susac syndrome (dated by TCRdb to the late 2010s). Background for the entire study: Among the sequenced Susac syndrome patients, about 6 had clinically active disease and eight or nine were in clinical remission. Whether CD8+ T cell activation and differentiation in Susac syndrome was antigen driven was tested using repertoire sequencing. Susac syndrome patients were therapy-naive, on corticosteroids (some also receiving IVIg), or on IVIg alone at blood withdrawal.

The germline V gene (reference sequence) gives CDR1 as LGHDT and CDR2 as YNNKEL. Trimming removed 2 bases from V and 4 bases from J, leaving 8 bases between the germline ends. The CDR3 measures 14 amino acids from cysteine to phenylalanine. The retained sequence is limited to the CDR3, 42 bases, with the frame set at the first base. RNA was extracted with the RNeasy kit and roughly 0.45 to 1 ug was reverse transcribed using random hexamers. TCR beta CDR3 regions were amplified with the immunoSEQ multiplex PCR assay covering 54 Vbeta and 13 Jbeta segments. PCR amplification bias was corrected using a synthetic template baseline for primer optimization and computational correction. Processing in the source paper ran as follows. Only productive sequences were kept, with reads annotated to V, D and J genes according to IMGT and analyzed in immunoSEQ Analyzer. Clonality was computed as one minus Shannon entropy normalized by log2 of the number of productive unique sequences. For each patient and control, public and private clones were evaluated among the 100 most prevalent clones. Clones were defined as Susac-specific when absent from the healthy and MS cohorts, from fewer than 1,200 published viral clones and from other ImmuneACCESS disease sequences. Using fastp at Q25 and MiXCR, TCRdb reprocessed the public reads and kept productive beta chains. Every distinct CDR3 protein forms one entry, paired with its most common genes and DNA. In this record, the V and J calls reflect TCRdb's handling and not the investigators' own analysis. Counted in this sample were 71,000 or so distinct CDR3 sequences; roughly 93% of them appeared once. The ten largest clones add up to less than 0.16% of the sample.

This clonotype is a singleton in its sample. The antigen it recognizes is unknown. Within one base of it there is no much larger clone, and no base qualities were kept. One read represents weak support. General study outcomes and caveats: No clonal expansion was detected in the CD4+ T cell repertoire of Susac syndrome patients. The number of individuals in the TCR sequencing and HLA analysis was acknowledged as relatively small.

Peripheral blood CD8+ and CD4+ T cells from healthy donors, Susac syndrome patients and multiple sclerosis patients were profiled using high-throughput TCR beta sequencing. The Susac syndrome patients fulfilled recently defined diagnostic criteria for either definite or probable disease. Bulk CD8+ and CD4+ T cells were purified magnetically by negative isolation, whereas CD8+ TEMRA cells were enriched by FACS. Blood was drawn into EDTA tubes, processed within 24 hours, and PBMCs were isolated by density gradient centrifugation. PBMCs intended for TCR sequencing were cryopreserved in liquid nitrogen and were subsequently thawed in a 37 degrees C water bath. The sorted or isolated CD4+, CD8+ and CD8+ TEMRA cells had a purity of 90% or higher.

The sequencing sample was made of CD4+ T cells from PBMCs. The V gene is TRBV3-1 and the J gene is TRBJ1-4; 5 matching bases give a weak D call of TRBD1. This receptor was obtained from a human donor with Susac syndrome. The DNA is as follows: TGTGCCAGCAGCCAACGGGGGAATAATGAAAAACTGTTTTTT. It is translated as CASSQRGNNEKLFF.